This entry lists 26 T cell receptor beta chains sequenced from one sample in a study of cytomegalovirus exposure and HLA in healthy donors. Use of 60 Vbeta and 13 Jbeta primers characterized the PCR. The method was immunoSEQ multiplex PCR; TCRdb's version includes in-frame clones alone and lacks a portion of them. The table has 97,000 or so clones, approximately 71% seen once; the top ten hold roughly 9.1%. Sequenced sample: PBMCs. The receptors here all came from a male donor in good health and CMV-seropositive.

V gene TRBV9 combines with J gene TRBJ2-1; D is unclear. In germline, CDR1 is SGDLS, CDR2 YYNGEE. This CDR3 contains 14 residues. V lost 1 base and J 0 bases, leaving 5 bases between the germline ends. The CDR3 is CASSVMSSYNEQFF. CDR3 DNA sequence: TGTGCCAGCAGCGTAATGAGCTCCTACAATGAGCAGTTCTTC.

The rearrangement links TRBV28 to TRBJ2-7, with 7 bases lining up with TRBD1. Germline lookup yields CDR1 MDHEN and CDR2 SYDVKM. The junction had 13 bases not matched to a gene; V was cut back by 4 bases and J by 4 bases. The CDR3 has 16 amino acids. The DNA for the CDR3 is TGTGCCAGCAGTTCTACCCGACAGGGTCCCTCTTACGAGCAGTACTTC. Protein product: CASSSTRQGPSYEQYF.

This clone was found once. The rearrangement uses TRBV19 and TRBJ1-4; 8 bases are a match to TRBD1. Trimming cost V 10 bases and J 4 bases; bases outside gene matches: 8. Per the germline V gene, CDR1 is LNHDA and CDR2 is SQIVND (reference sequence). This CDR3 comprises 14 residues. CDR3 nucleotide sequence: TGTGCCACTAGATCGACAGGGGATAATGAAAAACTGTTTTTT. Encoded protein: CATRSTGDNEKLFF.

The chain is built from TRBV2 and TRBJ2-6, with 9 bases lining up with TRBD1. V gave up 4 bases and J gave up 0 bases; unmatched junction bases: 4. The CDR3 sequence is 17 residues long. From germline, CDR1 is SNHLY and CDR2 FYNNEI. CDR3 sequence reads: CASSGRQGVSGANVLTF. For the CDR3, the DNA is TGTGCCAGCAGTGGGCGACAGGGGGTCTCTGGGGCCAACGTCCTGACTTTC.

The chain has TRBV6-5 and TRBJ2-1; 7 positions agree with TRBD1. With 6 bases clipped from V and 5 bases from J, the junction kept 7 bases outside the gene matches. Germline CDR1 is MNHEY and CDR2 is SVGAGI. The CDR3 spans 14 residues. The CDR3 is CASSSIDRDNEQFF. Written as DNA, the CDR3 is TGTGCCAGCAGCTCGATCGACAGGGACAATGAGCAGTTCTTC.

Details on this clone: Relative to the germline gene, one junction end is altered; a read error may explain this. The chain links TRBV7-9 to TRBJ1-5; no clear D gene. Germline CDR1 reads SEHNR; CDR2 reads FQNEAQ (reference sequence). There are 13 residues in the CDR3. The CDR3 nucleotides are TGTTCCAGCAGCCGAGACACTTATCAGCCCCAGCATTTT. Protein: CSSSRDTYQPQHF.

The chain couples TRBV19 to TRBJ2-1, with D hard to call. The germline V and J ends were trimmed by 6 bases and 0 bases, with 15 bases remaining between them. This CDR3 region has 16 residues. From germline, CDR1 is LNHDA and CDR2 SQIVND (reference sequence). CDR3 in amino acids: CASRRFVSSSYNEQFF. In nucleotides, the CDR3 is TGTGCCAGTAGGCGCTTTGTATCGAGCTCCTACAATGAGCAGTTCTTC.

The count of this clone is one. This chain uses TRBV28 with TRBJ2-1; 13 nucleotides agree with TRBD2. Losses at the gene ends were 3 bases for V and 7 bases for J; bases not matched to a gene: 3. Germline CDR1 and CDR2: MDHEN and SYDVKM. The CDR3 spans 15 residues. The CDR3 reads CASSLRTSGSNEQFF. CDR3 DNA: TGTGCCAGCAGTTTGCGGACTAGCGGGAGTAATGAGCAGTTCTTC.

This chain joins TRBV11-2 and TRBJ1-1, with a tentative D call TRBD1 (6 bases). Germline V gene sequence: CDR1 SGHAT, CDR2 FQNNGV. The CDR3 spans 14 residues. Trimming shortened V by 1 base and J by 7 bases, and 13 bases separated the two germline ends. DNA for the CDR3: TGTGCCAGCAGCTTAGGGGTAGGACAGCTTGAAGCTTTCTTT. It translates to CASSLGVGQLEAFF.

This clone was seen more than once but under ten times. The chain combines TRBV19 with TRBJ1-5, with D perhaps TRBD1 (5 bases). Germline CDR1 and CDR2: LNHDA and SQIVND (reference sequence). The CDR3 covers 14 residues. V lost 4 bases, J lost 2 bases, and 9 bases lay in between. The CDR3 nucleotides are TGTGCCAGTAGTACCAGGGTCGGCAATCAGCCCCAGCATTTT. Protein product: CASSTRVGNQPQHF.

The gene calls are TRBV6-6 and TRBJ1-1; D remains ambiguous. The CDR3 is 13 amino acids. In germline, CDR1 is MNHNY, CDR2 SVGAGI (reference sequence). V shed 8 bases and J shed 1 base, with 11 bases lying between them. CDR3 nucleotide sequence: TGTGCCAGCGGGAGCAGAGAGAACACTGAAGCTTTCTTT. It codes for CASGSRENTEAFF.

V gene TRBV6-5 combines with J gene TRBJ2-1; a weak D match, TRBD2 (5 bases). V was clipped by 6 bases and J by 3 bases, with 15 bases between them. The CDR3 is 15 amino acids. Germline V lookup: CDR1 MNHEY, CDR2 SVGAGI. The chain's CDR3 is CASRSDVRDYNEQFF. The CDR3, as DNA: TGTGCCAGCAGGTCCGATGTGAGGGACTACAATGAGCAGTTCTTC.

The rearrangement links TRBV4-2 to TRBJ2-1, with TRBD1 matching 7 bases. Trimming removed 1 base from V and 0 bases from J; junction bases left unmatched: 6. Germline CDR1 is LGHNA and CDR2 is YNFKEQ. CDR3 length equals 17 residues. CDR3 protein: CASSQARGQSSYNEQFF. The CDR3 DNA reads as TGTGCCAGCAGCCAAGCCCGGGGACAGAGCTCCTACAATGAGCAGTTCTTC.

The genes are TRBV11-2 and TRBJ2-2; TRBD1 matches at 7 bases. The CDR3 contains 14 residues. V shed 4 bases, J shed 4 bases, and the junction held 3 bases outside the gene matches. The germline gives CDR1 SGHAT, CDR2 FQNNGV. The DNA of the CDR3 is TGTGCCAGCAGCTCCTGGACAGGCACCGGGGAGCTGTTTTTT. Translation gives CASSSWTGTGELFF.

The genes are TRBV5-1 and TRBJ2-2; TRBD1 is a possible D gene (5 bases). V lost 4 bases and J 1 base, leaving 8 bases between the germline ends. CDR3 length: 14 amino acids. CDR1 is SGHRS and CDR2 is YFSETQ in the germline V gene. As DNA, the CDR3 is TGCGCCAGCAGCATCGGACAGAACACCGGGGAGCTGTTTTTT. Translated: CASSIGQNTGELFF.

The chain recombines TRBV4-2 with TRBJ1-5; 9 bases are shared with TRBD1. V lost 1 base to trimming and J lost 7 bases; unmatched junction nucleotides: 5. The germline V gene has CDR1 LGHNA and CDR2 YNFKEQ. CDR3 length: 15 amino acids. The CDR3 DNA sequence: TGTGCCAGCAGCCAAGCCGGGACAGGGAACCAGCCCCAGCATTTT. As protein: CASSQAGTGNQPQHF.

The genes are TRBV28 and TRBJ2-7, with 7 bases fitting TRBD1. CDR3 length: 14 amino acids. Looked up from germline, CDR1 is MDHEN and CDR2 is SYDVKM. V dropped 8 bases and J dropped 7; count of bases not matched to a gene: 14. The CDR3 loop reads CASQGAGGTSEQYF. In nucleotides, the CDR3 is TGTGCCAGCCAGGGAGCAGGGGGAACGTCGGAGCAGTACTTC.

The chain carries TRBV29-1 and TRBJ2-3; 8 bases are a match to TRBD1. The trim removed 5 bases at V and 2 bases at J, leaving 9 bases unmatched. The germline CDR1 and CDR2 sequences are SQVTM and ANQGSEA. This CDR3 contains 15 residues. The CDR3 sequence is CSVLTGGGITDTQYF. CDR3 in DNA: TGCAGCGTTCTTACAGGGGGAGGTATCACAGATACGCAGTATTTT.

The chain joins TRBV28 to TRBJ1-5; D remains ambiguous. Germline-derived CDR1 and CDR2 are MDHEN and SYDVKM. The CDR3 length is 16 residues. Trimming cost V 4 bases and J 5 bases, with 18 bases left between them. The CDR3: CASSSAGLSAYQPQHF. The CDR3 coding sequence is TGTGCCAGCAGTTCAGCAGGACTTAGCGCCTATCAGCCCCAGCATTTT.

The CDR3 DNA sequence: TGTGCCAGCAGCTTATCACTAGCGGAAAAAGAGACCCAGTACTTC. Protein sequence: CASSLSLAEKETQYF. This chain joins TRBV11-2 and TRBJ2-5; 8 bases agree with TRBD2. V was pared by 2 bases and J by 3 bases, with 5 bases of the junction left unmatched. The germline V gene encodes CDR1 SGHAT and CDR2 FQNNGV. This CDR3 contains 15 residues.

In its sample, this clone was seen a few times. This chain connects TRBV7-9 to TRBJ1-2; TRBD1 matches 11 bases. The CDR3 contains 17 residues. Germline-derived CDR1 and CDR2 are SEHNR and FQNEAQ (reference sequence). With V trimmed by 1 base and J by 3 bases, 7 bases remained unmatched. The CDR3 region is CASSLGGQGASDYGYTF. DNA of the CDR3: TGTGCCAGCAGCTTAGGCGGACAGGGGGCGTCTGACTATGGCTACACCTTC.

V and J are TRBV7-9 and TRBJ1-1, with D possibly matching TRBD1 (5 bases). The CDR3 contains 14 residues. Trimming shortened V by 4 bases and J by 0 bases, and 9 bases separated the two germline ends. In germline, CDR1 is SEHNR, CDR2 FQNEAQ (reference sequence). The CDR3 loop is CASSWGGVNTEAFF. The CDR3 coding sequence is TGTGCCAGCAGCTGGGGAGGGGTGAACACTGAAGCTTTCTTT.

The V call is TRBV19, the J call TRBJ2-7; 12 bases are shared with TRBD2. V was clipped by 9 bases and J by 7 bases; unmatched bases: 7. CDR3 length: 13 residues. The germline V gene encodes CDR1 LNHDA and CDR2 SQIVND (reference sequence). The CDR3 DNA follows: TGTGCCAGCCGGACTAGCGGGAATCGGGAGCAGTACTTC. This encodes CASRTSGNREQYF.

About this clone itself: Other DNA sequences in this sample translate to the same CDR3. In DNA form, the CDR3 reads TGTGCCAGCTCGCCGATAACAGGGGAACGCGGTAACGAGCAGTACTTC. Residues: CASSPITGERGNEQYF. The rearrangement uses TRBV18 and TRBJ2-7, with TRBD1 matching over 7 bases. The J segment lost 5 bases and the V segment lost 6 bases, leaving 16 bases of the junction unmatched. The CDR3 runs to 16 residues. Germline lookup yields CDR1 KGHSH and CDR2 LQKENI.

The chain links TRBV4-1 to TRBJ2-3, with 10 bases fitting TRBD2. CDR3 length: 16 residues. Germline V lookup: CDR1 MGHRA, CDR2 YSYEKL. V lost 3 bases to trimming and J lost 4 bases; unmatched junction nucleotides: 7. CDR3 DNA sequence: TGCGCCAGCAGCCAGGCCCAGCTAGCGGGAGCAGATACGCAGTATTTT. Protein sequence: CASSQAQLAGADTQYF.

This clone turned up a few times. V and J are TRBV15 and TRBJ2-1; tentative D call: TRBD2 (5 bases). The CDR3 is made up of 15 amino acids. Looked up from germline, CDR1 is LNHNV and CDR2 is YYDKDF (reference sequence). Deletions cut 3 bases from V and 3 bases from J, with 12 bases between. The CDR3 bases are TGTGCCACCAGCAGTTTTCGGGGTCTCTACAATGAGCAGTTCTTC. Protein product: CATSSFRGLYNEQFF. The full variable domain, completed using reference TRBV15 and TRBJ2-1, is DAMVIQNPRYQVTQFGKPVTLSCSQTLNHNVMYWYQQKSSQAPKLLFHYYDKDFNNEADTPDNFQSRRPNTSFCFLDIRSPGLGDTAMYLCATSSFRGLYNEQFFGPGTRLTVL.